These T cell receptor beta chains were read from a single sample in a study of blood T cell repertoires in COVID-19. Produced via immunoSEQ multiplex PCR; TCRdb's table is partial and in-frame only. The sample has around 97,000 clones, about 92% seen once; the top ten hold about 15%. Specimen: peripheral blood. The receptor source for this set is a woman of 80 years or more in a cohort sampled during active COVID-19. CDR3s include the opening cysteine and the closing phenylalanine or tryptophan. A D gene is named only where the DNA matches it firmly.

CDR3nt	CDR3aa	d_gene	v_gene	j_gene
TGCGCCAGCAGTCGTTTTGATACGCAGTATTTT	CASSRFDTQYF	.	TRBV10-2	TRBJ2-3
TGTGCCAGCAGCCAGGGGGGCGGCTATGGCTACACCTTC	CASSQGGGYGYTF	TRBD1	TRBV12-3/TRBV12-4	TRBJ1-2
TGCAGCGTCGCTAGAGGTCCCGATGAGCAGTTCTTC	CSVARGPDEQFF	.	TRBV29-1	TRBJ2-1
TGTGCCAGCAGTTTGGGGGGGAACACTGAAGCTTTCTTT	CASSLGGNTEAFF	.	TRBV28	TRBJ1-1
TGTGCCAGTAGTTCCCGGGACAGGGGGGACTATGGCTACACCTTC	CASSSRDRGDYGYTF	TRBD1	TRBV19	TRBJ1-2
TGTGCCAGCATGAGGTGGGCGGAGGGGCAAGAGACCCAGTACTTC	CASMRWAEGQETQYF	.	TRBV2	TRBJ2-5
TGTGCCATCAGTGAGTCGACTAGAGAGAACACCGGGGAGCTGTTTTTT	CAISESTRENTGELFF	.	TRBV10-3	TRBJ2-2
TGCGCCAGCAAGCTGGCCCCTAGCGGGGGGCCGACAGGGGAGCTGTTTTTT	CASKLAPSGGPTGELFF	TRBD2	TRBV5-1	TRBJ2-2
TGTGCCAGCAGCCCTGGGACTAGCGGGAGGGCCGACGCCAACGAGCAGTACTTC	CASSPGTSGRADANEQYF	TRBD2	TRBV6-2/TRBV6-3	TRBJ2-7
TGTGCCAGCAGGTCCGGGACTAGTAATGAGCAGTTCTTC	CASRSGTSNEQFF	TRBD2	TRBV7-9	TRBJ2-1
TGTGCCAGCAAAGCTACCCCCTACGAGCAGTACTTC	CASKATPYEQYF	.	TRBV28	TRBJ2-7